This T cell receptor (beta chain) is drawn from a study of blood T cell repertoires in COVID-19. Study context: Sources were T cells, B-cell-depleted T cells, or PBMCs; the material itself was cDNA or gDNA.

V lost 3 bases and J 1 base, leaving 13 bases between the germline ends. In germline, CDR1 is SGHVS, CDR2 FNYEAQ. This CDR3 region has 16 residues. Libraries were prepared by immunoSEQ multiplex PCR; TCRdb keeps only in-frame clonotypes and omits some of them. The data hold around 270,000 clones, with around 90% observed a single time. The V gene is TRBV7-6, the J gene TRBJ1-3, with unresolved D. Sequences were obtained from peripheral blood. This TCR was sampled from a man between 60 and 75 years old who had recovered from COVID-19. The CDR3 region has the DNA TGTGCCAGCAGCTTGAGGCAATCCCCTTCTGGAAACACCATATATTTT. This gives the protein CASSLRQSPSGNTIYF.